This TCR beta chain is drawn from a study of blood T cell repertoires in COVID-19 (TCRdb year 2020). Background for the entire study: Samples covering the acute and convalescent phases of COVID-19 were provided by collaborators in the United States, Italy and Spain. The prospective study material was composed of cDNA or gDNA derived from T cells, B-cell-depleted T cells, or PBMCs. The dataset comprised deeply sampled blood TCRbeta repertoires from subjects exposed to, actively infected with, or recovered from COVID-19. A freely available public database, intended as a resource for researchers studying the immune response to SARS-CoV-2, is where the repertoires were released. Samples were obtained from the ongoing ImmuneRACE study (first 160 participants) and from about 1,300 subjects provided by 6 global collaborators. Nearly every sample came with metadata listing a de-identified subject ID, COVID-19 status, age in years and sex. Where available, HLA class I and class II types were obtained from metadata supplied by the sample provider rather than from assay-based typing.

The germline V gene sets CDR1 to SGHTA and CDR2 to FQGNSA. The CDR3 spans 15 residues, from the cysteine through the phenylalanine. Only CDR3 DNA remains: 45 bases, in frame from the first base. Here V drops 5 bases and J drops 7 bases, and the junction holds 11 bases not matched to any gene. TCRbeta CDR3 regions were amplified from genomic DNA using the immunoSEQ Assay, a bias-controlled multiplex PCR. The paper's processing steps were these. Nucleated cell counts per sample were estimated from amplification of reference gene primers within the assay. Sequence reads were collapsed and filtered to measure the absolute abundance of every unique TCRbeta CDR3 rearrangement. For each sample, productive Simpson clonality was calculated as the square root of Simpson's diversity index over productive rearrangements. The source is immuneACCESS, and TCRdb retained only in-frame sequences with V and J called. Part of the clones is not carried over; for the studies checked, unresolved V genes explain less than half of this, and the remainder is unexplained. V and J calls and clone size are copied from that table; D and trimming were computed from the DNA. This sample holds about 180,000 clones; around 83% were observed only once. The ten largest clones add up to 1.5% to 1.9% of the sample.

Concerning this clone: This clone's antigen is unknown. No quality values exist for individual bases; no much larger clone is one base distant.

Each collaborating institution followed its own protocols to collect whole blood in K2EDTA tubes. For TCRbeta analysis, collaborators shipped samples as frozen whole blood, isolated PBMCs, or DNA extracted from either of those sample types. Paper-wide results and their limitations: How much clinical and demographic metadata was included differed by source and by participant, and the metadata was provided uncurated.

The rearrangement joined TRBV7-2 to TRBJ1-3; 7 nucleotides in the junction match TRBD1. The sample consisted of peripheral blood. The receptor's source is a human donor in a cohort sampled during active COVID-19. CDR3 loop: CASSVDRTLGNTIYF. The DNA reads as follows: TGTGCCAGCAGCGTGGACAGGACCTTGGGTAACACCATATATTTT. The CDR3, completed at both ends by the reference TRBV7-2 and TRBJ1-3 genes, gives the full variable domain GAGVSQSPSNKVTEKGKDVELRCDPISGHTALYWYRQSLGQGLEFLIYFQGNSAPDKSGLPSDRFSAERTGGSVSTLTIQRTQQEDSAVYLCASSVDRTLGNTIYFGEGSWLTVV.